This TCR beta chain emerged from a study of graft-versus-host responses after intestinal transplantation (dated by TCRdb to about 2021). Regarding the study in general: The transplants that recipients received were multivisceral, liver-intestinal, or isolated intestinal. To identify alloreactive clones, pre-transplant mixed lymphocyte reaction products were sequenced and compared with unstimulated pre-transplant donor and recipient T cells. Instead of going to the commercial service, samples from a few later patients were sequenced in-house on an Illumina MiSeq and processed with MiXCR. Donor T cell macrochimerism was defined as a peak of at least 4% donor T cells among recipient peripheral blood mononuclear cells. Anti-thymocyte globulin induction was given to all recipients, followed by maintenance tacrolimus and steroids for two to four years. After intestinal transplantation, graft-versus-host and host-versus-graft alloreactive T cell clones were followed in the graft, circulation and bone marrow using bulk TCR-beta CDR3 sequencing. The cohort enrolled 24 intestinal transplant recipients, one of whom was a retransplant, and a few patients without pretransplant specimens were excluded. The paper as a whole reports these results and caveats: In patients with donor T cell macrochimerism, the allografts had high GvH to HvG T cell clonal ratios. Early after transplant, peak levels of circulating GvH clones were associated with declines in HvG clones. GvH clones were detected in recipient bone marrow, and some appeared earlier in ileal mucosa or blood, consistent with an intestinal mucosal origin. The relatively low number and heterogeneity of intestinal transplant patients limited the conclusions.

For this clone: The target of this receptor is not known. Nothing much larger sits one base from this clone, and base qualities are not available.

The time point label, read with the paper, signifies: cells obtained before transplantation from donor or recipient. CD3+CD4+ and CD3+CD8+ populations were FACS-sorted from unstimulated pre-transplant donor and recipient cells taken from spleen or lymph nodes. The library was made by the immunoSEQ multiplex PCR assay. For most patients, genomic DNA was isolated using the Qiagen DNeasy Blood and Tissue Kit and was shipped frozen to Adaptive Biotechnologies for TCR sequencing. For most patients, genomic DNA was subjected to high-throughput TCR-beta CDR3 sequencing by Adaptive Biotechnologies. In the source study's methods: TCR sequencing data for approximately 19 patients were retrieved from Adaptive's ImmunoSEQ software; three other patients were processed with MiXCR and VDJtools. CD4 versus CD8 sorting errors were corrected by removing sequences found in both subsets at a frequency ratio below 5:1. CDR3 nucleotide sequences shared by donor and recipient were removed because the origin of these sequences could not be assigned. To count as alloreactive, a clone needed at least 2-fold expansion over unstimulated cells and a minimum CFSE-low frequency of 0.002% (template counts) or 0.001% (read counts). Clones were considered mappable if detected in sequenced pre-transplant spleen, lymph node, or MLR CFSE-low populations of the donor or recipient. Cumulative frequency of alloreactive clones was calculated as a percentage of all sequences weighted by copy number. In TCRdb, the immuneACCESS table is reduced to in-frame sequences with V and J assigned. These tables do not hold every clone; where another copy was compared, an unresolved V gene accounts for under half, and the others remain unexplained. V and J calls and clone size are given by that table; D and trimming were obtained from the DNA. Recorded for this sample are around 100,000 clones; roughly nine tenths of them occurred a single time. Of the sample, 0.18% is held by the ten largest clones.

Trimming takes 6 bases off V and 2 bases off J; junction bases not matched to a gene: 15. The CDR3 sequence holds 20 residues, the cysteine and phenylalanine included. Just CDR3 DNA is preserved here, 60 bases in frame from base 1. CDR1 and CDR2 were assigned from the germline V gene as ENHRY and SYGVKD. Sample: unstimulated CD4+ T cells sorted from spleen or lymph node cells, taken before transplant. The rearranged segments are TRBV10-3 and TRBJ2-5; 16 bases in between match TRBD2. The TCR comes from a human donor who was the organ donor for an intestinal transplant. The CDR3 reads as follows: CAIRNREPGLAGGSQETQYF. The sequence in DNA is TGTGCCATCAGGAACAGAGAACCGGGACTAGCGGGGGGGTCTCAAGAGACCCAGTACTTC.